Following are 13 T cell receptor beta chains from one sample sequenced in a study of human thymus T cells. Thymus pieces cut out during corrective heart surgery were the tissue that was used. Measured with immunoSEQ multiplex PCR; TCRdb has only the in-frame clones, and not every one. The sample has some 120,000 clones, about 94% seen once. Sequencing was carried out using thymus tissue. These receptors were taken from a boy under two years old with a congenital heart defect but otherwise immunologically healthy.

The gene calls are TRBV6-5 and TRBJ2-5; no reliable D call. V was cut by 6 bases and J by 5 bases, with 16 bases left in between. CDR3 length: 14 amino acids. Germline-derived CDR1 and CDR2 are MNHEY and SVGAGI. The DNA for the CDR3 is TGTGCCAGCAGCCGACTCTATAAGCAGGAGACCCAGTACTTC. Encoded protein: CASSRLYKQETQYF.

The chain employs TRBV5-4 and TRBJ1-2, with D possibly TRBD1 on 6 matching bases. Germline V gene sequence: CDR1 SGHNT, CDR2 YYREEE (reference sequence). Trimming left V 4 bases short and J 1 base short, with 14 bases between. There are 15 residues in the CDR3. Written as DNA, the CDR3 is TGTGCCAGCAGCCCGGGGGCGAGGGATAACTATGGCTACACCTTC. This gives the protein CASSPGARDNYGYTF.

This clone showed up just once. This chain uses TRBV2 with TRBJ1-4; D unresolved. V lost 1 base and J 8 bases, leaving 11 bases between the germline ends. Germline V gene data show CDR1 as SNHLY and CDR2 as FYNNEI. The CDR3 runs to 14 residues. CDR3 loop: CASSEERTREKLFF. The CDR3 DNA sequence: TGTGCCAGCAGTGAAGAAAGGACTCGGGAAAAACTGTTTTTT.

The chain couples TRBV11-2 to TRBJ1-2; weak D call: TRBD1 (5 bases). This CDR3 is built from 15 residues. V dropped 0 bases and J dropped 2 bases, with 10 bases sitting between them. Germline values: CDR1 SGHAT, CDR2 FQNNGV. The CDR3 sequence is CASSLDPGRNYGYTF. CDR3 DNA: TGTGCCAGCAGCTTAGATCCAGGGAGAAACTATGGCTACACCTTC.

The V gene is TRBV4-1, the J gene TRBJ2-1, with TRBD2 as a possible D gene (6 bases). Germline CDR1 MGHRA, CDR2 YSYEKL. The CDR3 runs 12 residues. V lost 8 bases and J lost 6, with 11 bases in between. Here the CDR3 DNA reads TGCGCCAGCCGGGACTCGAGCAATGAGCAGTTCTTC. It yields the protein CASRDSSNEQFF.

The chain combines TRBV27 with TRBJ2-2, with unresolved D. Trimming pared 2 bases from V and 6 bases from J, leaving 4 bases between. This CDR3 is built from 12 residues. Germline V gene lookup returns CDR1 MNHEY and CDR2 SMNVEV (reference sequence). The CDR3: CASSLRAGELFF. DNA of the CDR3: TGTGCCAGCAGTTTAAGGGCCGGGGAGCTGTTTTTT.

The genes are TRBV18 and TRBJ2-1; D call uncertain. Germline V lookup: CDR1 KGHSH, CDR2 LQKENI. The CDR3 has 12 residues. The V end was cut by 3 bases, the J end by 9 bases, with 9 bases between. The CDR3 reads CASSPLSREQFF. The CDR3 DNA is TGTGCCAGCTCACCCCTATCACGTGAGCAGTTCTTC.

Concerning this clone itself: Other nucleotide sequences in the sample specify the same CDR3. CDR3 sequence (DNA): TGTGCCAGCAGTGATGGGCTAGCGGGGGGCCGGGAGACCCAGTACTTC. Protein: CASSDGLAGGRETQYF. V usage is TRBV6-1 and J usage is TRBJ2-5; TRBD2 aligns across 11 bases. V was pared by 3 bases and J by 5 bases, with 8 bases of the junction left unmatched. Germline-derived CDR1 and CDR2 are MNHNS and SASEGT. The CDR3 consists of 16 residues.

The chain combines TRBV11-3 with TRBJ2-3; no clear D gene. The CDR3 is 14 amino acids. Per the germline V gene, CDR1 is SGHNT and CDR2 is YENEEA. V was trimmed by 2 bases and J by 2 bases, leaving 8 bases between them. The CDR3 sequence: CASSLRPITDTQYF. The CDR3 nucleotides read TGTGCCAGCAGCTTACGCCCAATCACAGATACGCAGTATTTT.

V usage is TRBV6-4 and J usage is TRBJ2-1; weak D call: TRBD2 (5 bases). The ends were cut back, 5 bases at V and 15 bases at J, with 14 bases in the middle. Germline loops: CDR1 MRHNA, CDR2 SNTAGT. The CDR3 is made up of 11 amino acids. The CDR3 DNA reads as TGTGCCAGCAGTACTGGACGGGATACGTTCTTC. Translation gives CASSTGRDTFF.

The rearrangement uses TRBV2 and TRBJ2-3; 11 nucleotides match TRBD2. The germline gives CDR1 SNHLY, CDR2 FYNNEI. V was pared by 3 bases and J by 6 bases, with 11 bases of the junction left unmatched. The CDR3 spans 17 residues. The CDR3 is CASSDSLAGGPADTQYF. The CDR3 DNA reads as TGTGCCAGCAGTGATAGCCTAGCGGGGGGCCCCGCGGATACGCAGTATTTT.

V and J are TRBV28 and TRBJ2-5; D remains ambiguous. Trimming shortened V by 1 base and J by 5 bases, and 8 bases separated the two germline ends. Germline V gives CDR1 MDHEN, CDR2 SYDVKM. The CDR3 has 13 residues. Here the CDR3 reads CASSLYIRETQYF. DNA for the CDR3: TGTGCCAGCAGTTTATATATCCGGGAGACCCAGTACTTC.

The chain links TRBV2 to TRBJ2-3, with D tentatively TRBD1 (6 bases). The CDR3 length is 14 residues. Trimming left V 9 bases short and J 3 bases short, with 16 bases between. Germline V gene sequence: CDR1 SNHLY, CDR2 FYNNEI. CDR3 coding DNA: TGTGCCAGTTCCGGGACAAGAATAACAGATACGCAGTATTTT. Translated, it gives CASSGTRITDTQYF.